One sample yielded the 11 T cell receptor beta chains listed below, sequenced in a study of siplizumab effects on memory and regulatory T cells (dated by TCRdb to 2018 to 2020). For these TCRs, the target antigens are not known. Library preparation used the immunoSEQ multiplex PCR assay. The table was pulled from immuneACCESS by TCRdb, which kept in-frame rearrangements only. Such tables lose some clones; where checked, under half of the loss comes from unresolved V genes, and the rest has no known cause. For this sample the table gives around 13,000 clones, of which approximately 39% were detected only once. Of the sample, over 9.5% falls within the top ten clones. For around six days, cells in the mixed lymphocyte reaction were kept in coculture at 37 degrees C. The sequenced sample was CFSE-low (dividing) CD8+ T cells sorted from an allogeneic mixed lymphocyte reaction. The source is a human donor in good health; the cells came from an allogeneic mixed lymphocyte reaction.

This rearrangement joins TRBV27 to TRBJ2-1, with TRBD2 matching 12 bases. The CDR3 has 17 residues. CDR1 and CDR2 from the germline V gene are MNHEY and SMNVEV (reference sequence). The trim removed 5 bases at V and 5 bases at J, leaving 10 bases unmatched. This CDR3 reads CASSTGLAGVQDNEQFF. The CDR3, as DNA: TGTGCCAGCAGTACGGGACTAGCGGGCGTCCAGGACAATGAGCAGTTCTTC.

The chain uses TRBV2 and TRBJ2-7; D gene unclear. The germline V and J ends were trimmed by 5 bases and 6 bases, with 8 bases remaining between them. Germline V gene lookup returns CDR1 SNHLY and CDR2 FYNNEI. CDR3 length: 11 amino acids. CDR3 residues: CASSFGLEQYF. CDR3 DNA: TGTGCCAGCAGTTTCGGTCTCGAGCAGTACTTC.

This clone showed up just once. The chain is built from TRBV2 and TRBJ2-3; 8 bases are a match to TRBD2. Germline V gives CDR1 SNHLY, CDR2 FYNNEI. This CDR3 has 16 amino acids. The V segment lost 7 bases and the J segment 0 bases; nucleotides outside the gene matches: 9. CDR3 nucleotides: TGTGCCAGCAACCTCGGTACGGGGGGGAGCACAGATACGCAGTATTTT. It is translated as CASNLGTGGSTDTQYF.

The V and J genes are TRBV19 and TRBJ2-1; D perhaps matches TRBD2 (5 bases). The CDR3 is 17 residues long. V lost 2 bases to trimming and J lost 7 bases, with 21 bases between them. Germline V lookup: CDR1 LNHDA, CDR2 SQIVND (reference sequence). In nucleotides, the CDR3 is TGTGCCAGTAGTATATCGGCTAGCCTCATCCAATATAATGAGCAGTTCTTC. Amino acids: CASSISASLIQYNEQFF.

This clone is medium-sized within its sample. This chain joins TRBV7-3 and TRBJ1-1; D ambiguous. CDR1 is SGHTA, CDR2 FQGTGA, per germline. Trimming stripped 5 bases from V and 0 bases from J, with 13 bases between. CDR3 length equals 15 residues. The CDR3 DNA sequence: TGTGCCAGCAGCCCCGACCTAGGTGTGAACACTGAAGCTTTCTTT. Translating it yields CASSPDLGVNTEAFF.

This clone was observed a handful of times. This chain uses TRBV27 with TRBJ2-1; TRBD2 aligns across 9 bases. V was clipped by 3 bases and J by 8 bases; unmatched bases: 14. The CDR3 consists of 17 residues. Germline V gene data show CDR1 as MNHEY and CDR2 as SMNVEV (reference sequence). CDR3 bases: TGTGCCAGCAGTTTTATAGGCTTGGCGGGAGGGAAGTATGAGCAGTTCTTC. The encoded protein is CASSFIGLAGGKYEQFF.

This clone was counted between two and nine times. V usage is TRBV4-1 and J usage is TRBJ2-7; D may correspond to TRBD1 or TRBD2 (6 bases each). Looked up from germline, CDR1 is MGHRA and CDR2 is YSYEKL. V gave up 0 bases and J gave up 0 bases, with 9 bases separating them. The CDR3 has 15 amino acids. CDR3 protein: CASSQDPGASYEQYF. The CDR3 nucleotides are TGCGCCAGCAGCCAAGACCCGGGGGCCTCCTACGAGCAGTACTTC.

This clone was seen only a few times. The CDR3 region is CASSSLDTEAFF. The CDR3 region has the DNA TGTGCCAGCAGTTCCCTTGACACTGAAGCTTTCTTT. The rearrangement links TRBV27 to TRBJ1-1, with D hard to call. With 4 bases removed from V and 3 bases from J, the gap between germline ends came to 6 bases. Germline loops: CDR1 MNHEY, CDR2 SMNVEV (reference sequence). The CDR3 contains 12 residues.

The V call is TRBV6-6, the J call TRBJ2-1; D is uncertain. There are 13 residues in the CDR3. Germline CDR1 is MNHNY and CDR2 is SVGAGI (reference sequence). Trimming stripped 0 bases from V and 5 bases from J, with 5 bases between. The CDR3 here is CASSYSTDNEQFF. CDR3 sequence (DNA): TGTGCCAGCAGTTACTCGACGGACAATGAGCAGTTCTTC.

Here the CDR3 DNA reads TGTGCCAGCAGCTTGGAGGTTGGACAGTACTACGAGCAGTACTTC. Its translation: CASSLEVGQYYEQYF. The rearrangement links TRBV7-9 to TRBJ2-7; D is perhaps TRBD1 (6 bases). Between the trimmed V and J ends, which lost 3 bases and 3 bases, there was a span of 15 bases. Germline V gives CDR1 SEHNR, CDR2 FQNEAQ (reference sequence). This CDR3 has 15 residues. Combining the CDR3 with reference TRBV7-9 and TRBJ2-7 gives the whole variable domain DTGVSQNPRHKITKRGQNVTFRCDPISEHNRLYWYRQTLGQGPEFLTYFQNEAQLEKSRLLSDRFSAERPKGSFSTLEIQRTEQGDSAMYLCASSLEVGQYYEQYFGPGTRLTVT.

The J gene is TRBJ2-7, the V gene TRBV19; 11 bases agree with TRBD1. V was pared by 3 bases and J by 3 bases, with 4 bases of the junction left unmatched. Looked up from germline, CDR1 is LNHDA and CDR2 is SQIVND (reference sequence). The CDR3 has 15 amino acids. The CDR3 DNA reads TGTGCCAGTAGTATGGGGACAGGGGGGCACTACGAGCAGTACTTC. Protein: CASSMGTGGHYEQYF.